This is a list of T cell receptor beta chains from one sample in a study of blood T cells in healthy people across ages. One entry per CDR3 protein results from TCRdb running MiXCR on the 5' RACE reads. In the table there are about 1.4 million distinct CDR3 sequences, around 59% of which are singletons. Specimen: blood. The receptors originated from a man between 18 and 29 years old in good health. Each CDR3 is given with its conserved first and last residue. D genes are given only for firm matches. Size values are once, few and many counts, or a class for expanded clones, and some rows have none.

size: few
V: TRBV7-9
D: TRBD1
J: TRBJ2-7
DNA: TGTGCCATTTCAAACCTTAGACAGGGGCCATCCTACGAGCAGTACTTC
CDR3: CAISNLRQGPSYEQYF

size: .
V: TRBV4-3
D: .
J: TRBJ2-7
DNA: TGCGCCAGCAGCCAAGCCGCACACCCGGGCAGCTCCTACAATGAGCAGTACTTC
CDR3: CASSQAAHPGSSYNEQYF

size: .
V: TRBV29-1
D: .
J: TRBJ2-2
DNA: TGCAGCGTCGGGACTCAGAACACCGGGGAGCTGTTTTTT
CDR3: CSVGTQNTGELFF

size: few
V: TRBV6-1
D: .
J: TRBJ1-2
DNA: TGTGCCAGCAGTGAAGTAGCACGGAGGTACGGCTACACCTTC
CDR3: CASSEVARRYGYTF

size: .
V: TRBV20-1
D: .
J: TRBJ1-4
DNA: TGCAGTGCTAGAGATGTGAGGATCTCTAATGAAAAACTGTTTTTT
CDR3: CSARDVRISNEKLFF

size: .
V: TRBV11-2
D: .
J: TRBJ2-4
DNA: TGTGCCAGCAGCTTAACAGGGAGGATAAACATTCAGTACTTC
CDR3: CASSLTGRINIQYF

size: .
V: TRBV12-3/TRBV12-4
D: .
J: TRBJ2-7
DNA: TGTGCCAGCAGCCCCAGGACGGTTGACAATGAGCAGTACTTC
CDR3: CASSPRTVDNEQYF

size: .
V: TRBV7-9
D: .
J: TRBJ2-2
DNA: TGTGCCAGCAGCGTACCCTTGGACGGGGCCGGGGAGCTGTTTTTT
CDR3: CASSVPLDGAGELFF

size: .
V: TRBV10-3
D: .
J: TRBJ1-1
DNA: TGTGCCATCAGTGGGCCGGGACAGAACACTGAAGCTTTCTTT
CDR3: CAISGPGQNTEAFF

size: .
V: TRBV7-9
D: .
J: TRBJ2-1
DNA: TGTGCCAGCAGCTTAGATTCGTACTACAATGAGCAGTTCTTC
CDR3: CASSLDSYYNEQFF

size: .
V: TRBV12-3/TRBV12-4
D: TRBD1
J: TRBJ2-3
DNA: TGTGCCAGCAGTTTGGGACAGGCCACAGATACGCAGTATTTT
CDR3: CASSLGQATDTQYF

size: few
V: TRBV27
D: .
J: TRBJ1-5
DNA: TGTGCCAGCAGGGCACAGGGTGGTTGGAATCAGCCCCAGCATTTT
CDR3: CASRAQGGWNQPQHF

size: .
V: TRBV6-1
D: .
J: TRBJ2-7
DNA: TGCGCCAGCAGTGAAGCGCGCAGACTATCTCCACTCGAGCAGTACTTC
CDR3: CASSEARRLSPLEQYF

size: .
V: TRBV5-1
D: .
J: TRBJ2-7
DNA: TGCGCCAGCAGCTTGGCCGGGGATGAGTCTGGCGAGCAGTACTTC
CDR3: CASSLAGDESGEQYF

size: .
V: TRBV4-1
D: .
J: TRBJ1-2
DNA: TGCGCCAGCAGCCAAGAACACCACTATGGCTACACCTTC
CDR3: CASSQEHHYGYTF

size: few
V: TRBV27
D: TRBD1
J: TRBJ1-2
DNA: TGTGCCAGCAGTTTATCGGGACAGGGGGAACTCTATGGCTACACCTTC
CDR3: CASSLSGQGELYGYTF

size: .
V: TRBV4-1
D: TRBD2
J: TRBJ2-2
DNA: TGCGCCAGCAGGCAAGGACTAGCGGGTGTAGGCGGGGAGCTGTTTTTT
CDR3: CASRQGLAGVGGELFF

size: .
V: TRBV20-1
D: .
J: TRBJ2-7
DNA: TGCAGTGCTAATGTGGACGGGAGCTCCTACGAGCAGTACTTC
CDR3: CSANVDGSSYEQYF

size: .
V: TRBV29-1
D: .
J: TRBJ1-2
DNA: TGCAGCGTTAAGAGGACCGATGGGTACACCTTC
CDR3: CSVKRTDGYTF

size: .
V: TRBV6-5
D: .
J: TRBJ1-2
DNA: TGTGCCACCAGCCCAGGGGTTCTATACTATGGCTACACCTTC
CDR3: CATSPGVLYYGYTF

size: .
V: TRBV12-3/TRBV12-4
D: .
J: TRBJ2-1
DNA: TGTGCCAGCAGTCCCTCCGGGACGGCTATTGGCAATGAGCAGTTCTTC
CDR3: CASSPSGTAIGNEQFF

size: few
V: TRBV29-1
D: TRBD1
J: TRBJ2-7
DNA: TGCAGCGTTGGAGGATACCCGGGACAGGGGTTCGACGAGCAGTACTTC
CDR3: CSVGGYPGQGFDEQYF

size: .
V: TRBV4-2
D: .
J: TRBJ1-2
DNA: TGTGCCGGCAGCCAAGAACCGGGGCCTAACTATGGCTACACCTTC
CDR3: CAGSQEPGPNYGYTF

size: .
V: TRBV2
D: .
J: TRBJ2-1
DNA: TGTGCCAGCAGTGTACAGCCCGGCTACAATGAGCAGTTCTTC
CDR3: CASSVQPGYNEQFF

size: .
V: TRBV10-3
D: .
J: TRBJ2-3
DNA: TGTGCCATCAGTGAGGGCAGTTCTAGCACAGATACGCAGTATTTT
CDR3: CAISEGSSSTDTQYF

size: .
V: TRBV28
D: .
J: TRBJ1-2
DNA: TGTGCCAGCAGTTTTGTCGAGGGGGAGGGCTACACCTTC
CDR3: CASSFVEGEGYTF

size: few
V: TRBV20-1
D: .
J: TRBJ2-7
DNA: TGCAGTGCTCCTCGAGACTACGAGCAGTACTTC
CDR3: CSAPRDYEQYF

size: few
V: TRBV7-9
D: .
J: TRBJ2-6
DNA: TGTGCCAGCAGCTTATTCTACTTCAACTCTGGGGCCAACGTCCTGACTTTC
CDR3: CASSLFYFNSGANVLTF

size: .
V: TRBV7-2
D: .
J: TRBJ2-3
DNA: TGTGCCAGCAGCTTGGCGACTAGAGATACGCAGTATTTT
CDR3: CASSLATRDTQYF

size: .
V: TRBV6-1
D: .
J: TRBJ1-2
DNA: TGTGCCAGCAGAACTACCGGGGTGGGCAGGGAAGGGGACTATGGCTACACCTTC
CDR3: CASRTTGVGREGDYGYTF

size: once
V: TRBV20-1
D: TRBD1
J: TRBJ2-7
DNA: TGCAGTGCTAGAGGACAGGGGAGAGACTACGAGCAGTACTTC
CDR3: CSARGQGRDYEQYF

size: .
V: TRBV20-1
D: .
J: TRBJ1-2
DNA: TGCAATGCTAGAGATCCCCAACGGACTCGCTACACCTTC
CDR3: CNARDPQRTRYTF

size: .
V: TRBV4-1
D: .
J: TRBJ2-5
DNA: TGCGCCAGCAGCCAAGAGCTGGGCAGGGGCGGGACCCAGTACTTC
CDR3: CASSQELGRGGTQYF

size: .
V: TRBV6-6
D: .
J: TRBJ2-3
DNA: TGTGCCAGCAGTTACGCCAGACTAACTAAGGGCACAGATACGCAGTATTTT
CDR3: CASSYARLTKGTDTQYF

size: few
V: TRBV20-1
D: TRBD1
J: TRBJ2-5
DNA: TGCAGTGCTAGAGGGCGGACAGGGAAAGAGACCCAGTACTTC
CDR3: CSARGRTGKETQYF

size: few
V: TRBV3-1
D: .
J: TRBJ1-1
DNA: TGTGCCAGCAGCCAAGATCCTTCGACTGAAGCTTTCTTT
CDR3: CASSQDPSTEAFF

size: .
V: TRBV7-9
D: TRBD2
J: TRBJ2-1
DNA: TGTGCCAGCAGCTTATCGTATCCGGGAGGACACAATGAGCAGTTCTTC
CDR3: CASSLSYPGGHNEQFF

size: once
V: TRBV6-1
D: .
J: TRBJ2-7
DNA: TGTGCCAGCAGTGACGGGAGCCGAACCTACGAGCAGTACTTC
CDR3: CASSDGSRTYEQYF

size: .
V: TRBV15
D: .
J: TRBJ2-3
DNA: TGTGCCACCAGCAGCCGAGATACGCAGTATTTT
CDR3: CATSSRDTQYF

size: .
V: TRBV20-1
D: TRBD2
J: TRBJ2-1
DNA: TGCAGTGCCGAAACTAGCGGGAGGTACAATGAGCAGTTCTTC
CDR3: CSAETSGRYNEQFF

size: .
V: TRBV6-5
D: .
J: TRBJ2-2
DNA: TGTGCCAGCAGTTACCGGGTCAGGGGGGAGCTGTTTTTT
CDR3: CASSYRVRGELFF

size: many
V: TRBV18
D: .
J: TRBJ2-5
DNA: TGTGCCAGCTCACCAGAAGAGACCCAGTACTTC
CDR3: CASSPEETQYF

size: few
V: TRBV15
D: .
J: TRBJ1-2
DNA: TGTGCCACCAGCAGACAATCGAGAGGGGACATCTATGGCTACACCTTC
CDR3: CATSRQSRGDIYGYTF

size: .
V: TRBV27
D: .
J: TRBJ1-2
DNA: TGTGCCAGCAGTTTATTAGGGACATATGGCTACACCTTC
CDR3: CASSLLGTYGYTF

size: .
V: TRBV4-1
D: TRBD1
J: TRBJ2-3
DNA: TGCGCCAGCAGAACCTCATCAACAGGGGATTGGAGCACAGATACGCAGTATTTT
CDR3: CASRTSSTGDWSTDTQYF

size: .
V: TRBV12-3/TRBV12-4
D: .
J: TRBJ2-4
DNA: TGTGCCAGCAGCATTCAGGGAAACATTCAGTACTTC
CDR3: CASSIQGNIQYF

size: few
V: TRBV5-1
D: TRBD1
J: TRBJ2-1
DNA: TGCGCCAGCAGCTTCGCCCTGACAGGGAACAATGAGCAGTTCTTC
CDR3: CASSFALTGNNEQFF

size: .
V: TRBV20-1
D: .
J: TRBJ2-7
DNA: TGCAGTGCTAGAGATTATCGCTACGAGCAGTACTTC
CDR3: CSARDYRYEQYF

size: once
V: TRBV7-2
D: .
J: TRBJ2-1
DNA: TGTGCCAGCAGCTTAGAGGGATGCTTAGGCAATGAGCAGTTCTTC
CDR3: CASSLEGCLGNEQFF

size: .
V: TRBV6-2/TRBV6-3
D: .
J: TRBJ2-1
DNA: TGTGCCAGCAGTTACTCGACGACTCGAGACCCCGACTCCTACAATGAGCAGTTCTTC
CDR3: CASSYSTTRDPDSYNEQFF

size: .
V: TRBV5-1
D: .
J: TRBJ2-7
DNA: TGCGCCAGCATCGGACAGACCGCTTCCTACAATGAGCAGTACTTC
CDR3: CASIGQTASYNEQYF

size: .
V: TRBV5-6
D: .
J: TRBJ2-7
DNA: TGTGCCAGCAGCTTGTCCCCTCCGTATTCCTACGAGCAGTACTTC
CDR3: CASSLSPPYSYEQYF

size: .
V: TRBV7-9
D: .
J: TRBJ1-2
DNA: TGTGCCAGCAGCTTGGGACTGGGTGGCAGGGTTTACTATGGCTACACCTTC
CDR3: CASSLGLGGRVYYGYTF

size: .
V: TRBV29-1
D: .
J: TRBJ1-2
DNA: TGCAGCGTTAGACGGACTGAAAGGGCAGATGGCTACACCTTC
CDR3: CSVRRTERADGYTF

size: .
V: TRBV12-3/TRBV12-4
D: TRBD2
J: TRBJ2-7
DNA: TGTGCCAGCAGTCCTACTCCTAGCGGGGACGAGCAGTACTTC
CDR3: CASSPTPSGDEQYF